These 15 T cell receptor beta chains were all obtained from the same sample, sequenced in a study of beta chain features in type 1 diabetes. Since all of the isolated RNA was reverse transcribed, expressed TCRB transcripts were what got sequenced. Assay used: immunoSEQ multiplex PCR; TCRdb lists only in-frame clones, some missing. The sample has about 180,000 clones; more than 10% are singletons. The sequenced material came from central memory CD4+ T cells from blood. These receptors originate from a woman aged 18-29 years in good health.

This clone has only one observation. The chain employs TRBV7-3 and TRBJ2-1; TRBD2 might be the D (6 bases). CDR3 length: 15 residues. Germline values: CDR1 SGHTA, CDR2 FQGTGA. The V end was cut by 5 bases, the J end by 3 bases, with 14 bases between. The CDR3 is CASSPSSDGYNEQFF. The CDR3 nucleotides are TGTGCCAGCAGCCCTTCTAGCGATGGCTACAATGAGCAGTTCTTC.

This chain links TRBV28 with TRBJ1-2; TRBD1 matches 7 bases. With 6 bases clipped from V and 0 bases from J, the junction kept 4 bases outside the gene matches. Germline CDR1 is MDHEN and CDR2 is SYDVKM. This CDR3 spans 14 amino acids. The CDR3 bases are TGTGCCAGCAGATCCGGACAGGCTAACTATGGCTACACCTTC. It specifies CASRSGQANYGYTF.

This clone was counted only a few times. The chain combines TRBV10-3 with TRBJ1-1; tentative D call: TRBD1 (5 bases). The CDR3 has 14 residues. V lost 3 bases and J lost 1, with 9 bases in between. The germline V gene has CDR1 ENHRY and CDR2 SYGVKD. The CDR3 reads CAISDFGGNTEAFF. Here the CDR3 DNA reads TGTGCCATCAGTGACTTCGGGGGGAACACTGAAGCTTTCTTT.

This clone has just a few counts. The rearrangement links TRBV5-1 to TRBJ2-7, with 8 bases fitting TRBD1. Germline CDR1 is SGHRS and CDR2 is YFSETQ. V gave up 2 bases and J gave up 2 bases; unmatched junction bases: 6. This CDR3 has 15 residues. CDR3 DNA sequence: TGCGCCAGCAGCTTAGGACAGGGCGCGACCTACGAGCAGTACTTC. As protein: CASSLGQGATYEQYF.

The table lists this clone with a few counts. The chain uses TRBV2 and TRBJ1-5, with D possibly TRBD1 on 6 matching bases. The V gene lost 3 bases and the J gene lost 4 bases, with 13 bases spanning the gap. The CDR3 is 15 residues long. CDR1 and CDR2 (germline): SNHLY, FYNNEI. The CDR3 DNA reads TGTGCCAGCAGTGATTCCGGACAGAAAAATCAGCCCCAGCATTTT. This sequence encodes CASSDSGQKNQPQHF.

The rearrangement links TRBV9 to TRBJ2-3, with 7 bases that match TRBD2. CDR3 length: 16 amino acids. V trimming: 0 bases; J trimming: 0 bases; junction bases outside the gene matches: 4. In germline, CDR1 is SGDLS, CDR2 YYNGEE. This CDR3 is CASSVGLADSTDTQYF. The CDR3 coding sequence is TGTGCCAGCAGCGTAGGCCTAGCGGATAGCACAGATACGCAGTATTTT.

This clone has only a few counts. The chain joins TRBV2 to TRBJ1-2; D is possibly TRBD1 (5 bases). With 6 bases removed from V and 0 bases from J, the gap between germline ends came to 14 bases. Looked up from germline, CDR1 is SNHLY and CDR2 is FYNNEI. The CDR3 is 15 residues long. This CDR3 reads CASSLEGLSNYGYTF. The CDR3 coding sequence is TGTGCCAGCAGCCTAGAGGGACTGTCTAACTATGGCTACACCTTC.

This clone has just a few counts. V usage is TRBV11-3 and J usage is TRBJ2-1; 7 bases align to TRBD1. V lost 1 base and J lost 8; bases outside the gene matches: 11. The V gene's germline CDR1 is SGHNT and CDR2 YENEEA. The CDR3 sequence is 16 residues long. This CDR3 is CASSLGGPQGRDEQFF. CDR3 bases: TGTGCCAGCAGCTTAGGGGGCCCACAGGGGCGGGATGAGCAGTTCTTC.

This clone turned up a few times. The chain recombines TRBV7-9 with TRBJ1-1; no reliable D call. Germline V lookup: CDR1 SEHNR, CDR2 FQNEAQ (reference sequence). Trimming removed 6 bases at V and 0 bases at J, with 8 bases between. The length of the CDR3 is 13 residues. The CDR3 DNA reads as TGTGCCAGCAGTCTCAGTGTGAACACTGAAGCTTTCTTT. This gives the protein CASSLSVNTEAFF.

This clone was counted only a few times. The DNA of the CDR3 is TGTGCCAGCAGCTTAGGGGACAGCTACGAGCAGTACTTC. Its translation: CASSLGDSYEQYF. The J gene is TRBJ2-7, the V gene TRBV7-6; 7 bases match TRBD1. CDR1 is SGHVS, CDR2 FNYEAQ, per germline. V was pared by 1 base and J by 3 bases, with 0 bases of the junction left unmatched. There are 13 residues in the CDR3.

The V gene is TRBV7-9, the J gene TRBJ2-7; D unclear. The CDR3 totals 11 residues. The germline gives CDR1 SEHNR, CDR2 FQNEAQ (reference sequence). Deletions cut 5 bases from V and 7 bases from J, with 9 bases between. The DNA for the CDR3 is TGTGCCAGCAGCCGGAGAGAAGAGCAGTACTTC. Amino acids: CASSRREEQYF.

The chain links TRBV15 to TRBJ2-1, with 8 bases matching TRBD2. Germline lookup yields CDR1 LNHNV and CDR2 YYDKDF (reference sequence). V gave up 1 base and J gave up 5 bases; unmatched junction bases: 7. The CDR3 length is 16 residues. CDR3 region: CATSRGGLGRDNEQFF. DNA for the CDR3: TGTGCCACCAGCAGAGGGGGACTAGGAAGGGACAATGAGCAGTTCTTC. Looking up the rest from reference TRBV15 and TRBJ2-1 gives the full variable domain: DAMVIQNPRYQVTQFGKPVTLSCSQTLNHNVMYWYQQKSSQAPKLLFHYYDKDFNNEADTPDNFQSRRPNTSFCFLDIRSPGLGDTAMYLCATSRGGLGRDNEQFFGPGTRLTVL.

In its sample, this clone was seen a few times. The chain links TRBV5-1 to TRBJ2-1, with D hard to call. V gave up 6 bases and J gave up 5 bases, with 6 bases separating them. This CDR3 region has 11 residues. Germline V CDR1 and CDR2: SGHRS, YFSETQ. The CDR3 coding sequence is TGCGCCAGCAACCTAAACAATGAGCAGTTCTTC. Protein sequence: CASNLNNEQFF.

This clone was counted a few times. V and J are TRBV30 and TRBJ2-4; 9 bases match TRBD2. The V and J ends lost 5 bases and 7 bases, in that order; junction bases with no gene match: 9. CDR1 is GTSNPN and CDR2 is SVGIG in the germline V gene (reference sequence). The CDR3 extends over 14 amino acids. CDR3 in amino acids: CAWRSAGGPNIQYF. CDR3 DNA sequence: TGTGCCTGGCGTTCGGCGGGAGGGCCGAACATTCAGTACTTC. Full variable domain (remainder filled in from reference TRBV30 and TRBJ2-4): SQTIHQWPATLVQPVGSPLSLECTVEGTSNPNLYWYRQAAGRGLQLLFYSVGIGQISSEVPQNLSASRPQDRQFILSSKKLLLSDSGFYLCAWRSAGGPNIQYFGAGTRLSVL.

This clone was observed a handful of times. This chain links TRBV29-1 with TRBJ2-5, with D possibly TRBD1 on 5 matching bases. CDR1 SQVTM and CDR2 ANQGSEA come from the germline V gene. The CDR3 loop spans 13 amino acids. The V end lost 3 bases, the J end lost 2 bases, and 10 bases lay between the germline ends. CDR3 DNA: TGCAGCGTTGATTTCGGACATCAAGAGACCCAGTACTTC. Its protein is CSVDFGHQETQYF. Using reference TRBV29-1 and TRBJ2-5 for the parts outside the CDR3, the full variable domain is SAVISQKPSRDICQRGTSLTIQCQVDSQVTMMFWYRQQPGQSLTLIATANQGSEATYESGFVIDKFPISRPNLTFSTLTVSNMSPEDSSIYLCSVDFGHQETQYFGPGTRLLVL.